A single sample is the source of the 14 T cell receptor beta chains below, sequenced in a study of cytomegalovirus exposure and HLA in healthy donors. Data came from immunoSEQ multiplex PCR; TCRdb stores just in-frame clones and leaves some out. The sample consists of about 120,000 clones, about 85% of them appearing once. Sequencing was performed on PBMCs. These receptors were taken from a woman in her 30s in good health and CMV-seronegative.

The rearrangement uses TRBV5-1 and TRBJ1-2, with TRBD1 matching 8 bases. The trim removed 4 bases at V and 2 bases at J, leaving 7 bases unmatched. The CDR3 length is 15 residues. CDR1 and CDR2 (germline): SGHRS, YFSETQ. The CDR3 DNA is TGCGCCAGCAGCCGCAACAGGGGGGTAAACTATGGCTACACCTTC. It encodes CASSRNRGVNYGYTF.

This chain joins TRBV28 and TRBJ1-6; TRBD1 agrees at 8 bases. V gave up 4 bases and J gave up 7 bases; unmatched junction bases: 12. This CDR3 is built from 17 residues. The germline CDR1 and CDR2 sequences are MDHEN and SYDVKM. The CDR3 is CASSSPDRASQNSPLHF. The DNA for the CDR3 is TGTGCCAGCAGTTCCCCGGACAGGGCCAGCCAAAATTCACCCCTCCACTTT. Variable domain in full (rest from reference TRBV28 and TRBJ1-6): DVKVTQSSRYLVKRTGEKVFLECVQDMDHENMFWYRQDPGLGLRLIYFSYDVKMKEKGDIPEGYSVSREKKERFSLILESASTNQTSMYLCASSSPDRASQNSPLHFGNGTRLTVT.

The rearrangement joins TRBV9 to TRBJ2-3, with 10 bases fitting TRBD2. J gave up 5 bases and V 0 bases, and 6 bases lay outside the gene matches. The germline V gene encodes CDR1 SGDLS and CDR2 YYNGEE. The CDR3 extends over 16 amino acids. Here the CDR3 reads CASSVDLAGVLDTQYF. The CDR3, as DNA: TGTGCCAGCAGCGTAGATCTAGCGGGGGTACTAGATACGCAGTATTTT.

The chain joins TRBV14 to TRBJ1-6, with D perhaps TRBD1 (5 bases). Deletions cut 0 bases from V and 9 bases from J, with 12 bases between. Germline CDR1 and CDR2: SGHDN and FVKESK. CDR3 length: 15 residues. The CDR3 here is CASSQDSQGGSPLHF. CDR3 DNA: TGTGCCAGCAGCCAAGACTCCCAGGGCGGTTCACCCCTCCACTTT.

J is TRBJ1-3 and V is TRBV19; tentatively, D is TRBD1 (6 bases). Germline-derived CDR1 and CDR2 are LNHDA and SQIVND (reference sequence). The V end lost 5 bases, the J end lost 0 bases, and 14 bases lay between the germline ends. The CDR3 length is 16 residues. The DNA of the CDR3 is TGTGCCAGTAGTCTACTAAGACAGGACTCTGGAAACACCATATATTTT. Translated: CASSLLRQDSGNTIYF. Complete variable domain (other parts from reference TRBV19 and TRBJ1-3): DGGITQSPKYLFRKEGQNVTLSCEQNLNHDAMYWYRQDPGQGLRLIYYSQIVNDFQKGDIAEGYSVSREKKESFPLTVTSAQKNPTAFYLCASSLLRQDSGNTIYFGEGSWLTVV.

The chain uses TRBV13 and TRBJ1-2; 11 positions match TRBD1. The CDR3 is made up of 15 amino acids. The germline CDR1 and CDR2 sequences are PRHDT and FYEKMQ (reference sequence). The junction had 9 bases not matched to a gene; V was cut back by 5 bases and J by 7 bases. CDR3 amino acids: CASSPRTGGQGGYTF. The DNA for the CDR3 is TGTGCCAGCAGCCCCCGGACAGGGGGCCAGGGTGGCTACACCTTC. The full variable domain, with the rest looked up from reference TRBV13 and TRBJ1-2, is AAGVIQSPRHLIKEKRETATLKCYPIPRHDTVYWYQQGPGQDPQFLISFYEKMQSDKGSIPDRFSAQQFSDYHSELNMSSLELGDSALYFCASSPRTGGQGGYTFGSGTRLTVV.

This chain connects TRBV5-4 to TRBJ2-3; TRBD2 agrees at 9 bases. Germline assignment: CDR1 SGHNT and CDR2 YYREEE (reference sequence). The J segment lost 7 bases and the V segment lost 4 bases, leaving 10 bases of the junction unmatched. The CDR3 runs to 15 residues. As DNA, the CDR3 is TGTGCCAGCAGCATGAGCGGGGGGTTCGGAAATACGCAGTATTTT. Its translation is CASSMSGGFGNTQYF.

The chain couples TRBV2 to TRBJ1-2; 7 bases are shared with TRBD1. Germline lookup yields CDR1 SNHLY and CDR2 FYNNEI. CDR3 length equals 15 residues. Trimming cost V 6 bases and J 4 bases; bases outside gene matches: 11. Here the CDR3 DNA reads TGTGCCAGCAGCCGCGACAGGGCAGAAGGCTATGGCTACACCTTC. Translation: CASSRDRAEGYGYTF.

This sequence joins TRBV6-5 and TRBJ1-1; D call uncertain. V was trimmed by 2 bases and J by 1 base, leaving 5 bases between them. Germline assignment: CDR1 MNHEY and CDR2 SVGAGI. The CDR3 runs to 13 residues. The CDR3 sequence: CASSYRQNTEAFF. DNA of the CDR3: TGTGCCAGCAGTTACAGACAGAACACTGAAGCTTTCTTT.

The rearrangement uses TRBV5-6 and TRBJ1-2; no firm D call. The CDR3 length is 15 residues. Germline CDR1 is SGHDT and CDR2 is YYEEEE. The V gene lost 5 bases and the J gene lost 2 bases, with 16 bases spanning the gap. In DNA, the CDR3 is TGTGCCAGCAGACGGGCGAACCGAGGGAACTATGGCTACACCTTC. This codes for CASRRANRGNYGYTF.

For the CDR3, the DNA is TGTGCCACCAGCTTTTCCACAGGGGGCTTCGCTGAAGCTTTCTTT. Translation gives CATSFSTGGFAEAFF. The chain combines TRBV15 with TRBJ1-1, with TRBD1 matching 9 bases. Trimming took 5 bases from V and 6 from J; bases not matched to a gene: 10. Germline CDR1 and CDR2: LNHNV and YYDKDF (reference sequence). The CDR3 contains 15 residues.

The CDR3 loop is CASSVEQRWGDEQFF. The CDR3 nucleotides read TGTGCCAGCAGCGTAGAACAGCGCTGGGGAGATGAGCAGTTCTTC. The chain recombines TRBV9 with TRBJ2-1; perhaps TRBD2 as D (5 bases). The CDR3 length is 15 residues. V was trimmed by 0 bases and J by 8 bases, leaving 15 bases between them. CDR1 SGDLS and CDR2 YYNGEE come from the germline V gene.

This sequence joins TRBV18 and TRBJ2-7; possibly TRBD1 for D (6 bases). The CDR3 totals 13 residues. The V gene's germline CDR1 is KGHSH and CDR2 LQKENI. V was pared by 4 bases and J by 2 bases, with 9 bases between. The CDR3 sequence is CASSRGQTYEQYF. CDR3 nucleotides: TGTGCCAGCTCACGTGGACAGACCTACGAGCAGTACTTC.

In its sample, this clone was seen many times. The chain recombines TRBV13 with TRBJ2-5, with 9 bases matching TRBD2. Germline trimming cut 3 bases from V and 0 bases from J; bases unmatched to any gene: 8. Germline CDR1 and CDR2: PRHDT and FYEKMQ (reference sequence). This CDR3 is built from 17 residues. The CDR3 DNA sequence: TGTGCCAGCAGCTTTCGGAGCGGGGGGATGAACCAAGAGACCCAGTACTTC. This sequence encodes CASSFRSGGMNQETQYF.